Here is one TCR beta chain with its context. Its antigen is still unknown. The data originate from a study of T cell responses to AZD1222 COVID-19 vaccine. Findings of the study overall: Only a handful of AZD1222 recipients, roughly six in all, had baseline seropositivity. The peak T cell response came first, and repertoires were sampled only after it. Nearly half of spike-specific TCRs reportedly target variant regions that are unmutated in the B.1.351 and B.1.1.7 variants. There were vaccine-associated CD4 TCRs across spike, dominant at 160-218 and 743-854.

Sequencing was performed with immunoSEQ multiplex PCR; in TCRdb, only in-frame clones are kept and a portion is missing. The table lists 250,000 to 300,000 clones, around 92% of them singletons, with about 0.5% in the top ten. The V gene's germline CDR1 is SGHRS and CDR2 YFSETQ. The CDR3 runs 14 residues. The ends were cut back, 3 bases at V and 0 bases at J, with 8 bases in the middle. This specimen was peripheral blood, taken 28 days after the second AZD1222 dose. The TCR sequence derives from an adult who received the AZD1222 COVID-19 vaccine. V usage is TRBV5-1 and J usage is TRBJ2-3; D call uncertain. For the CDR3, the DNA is TGCGCCAGCAGCTCAGATCCTAGCACAGATACGCAGTATTTT. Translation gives CASSSDPSTDTQYF.